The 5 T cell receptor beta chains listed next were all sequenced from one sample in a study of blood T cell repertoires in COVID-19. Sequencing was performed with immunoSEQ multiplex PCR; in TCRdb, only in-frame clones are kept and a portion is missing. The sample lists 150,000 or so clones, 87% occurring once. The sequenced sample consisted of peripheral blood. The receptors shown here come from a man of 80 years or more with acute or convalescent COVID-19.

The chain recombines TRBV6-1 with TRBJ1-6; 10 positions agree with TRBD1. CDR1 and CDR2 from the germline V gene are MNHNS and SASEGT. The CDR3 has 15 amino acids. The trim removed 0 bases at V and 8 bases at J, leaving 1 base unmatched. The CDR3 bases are TGTGCCAGCAGTGAAGCGGGACAGGGGCATTCACCCCTCCACTTT. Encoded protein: CASSEAGQGHSPLHF.

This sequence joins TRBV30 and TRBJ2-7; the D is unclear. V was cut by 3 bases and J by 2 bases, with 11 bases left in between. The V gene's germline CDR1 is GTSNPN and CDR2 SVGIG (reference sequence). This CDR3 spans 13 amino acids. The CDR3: CAWSGGAPYEQYF. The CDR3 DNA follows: TGTGCCTGGAGCGGCGGCGCCCCCTACGAGCAGTACTTC. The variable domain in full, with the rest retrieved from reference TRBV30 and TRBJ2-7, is SQTIHQWPATLVQPVGSPLSLECTVEGTSNPNLYWYRQAAGRGLQLLFYSVGIGQISSEVPQNLSASRPQDRQFILSSKKLLLSDSGFYLCAWSGGAPYEQYFGPGTRLTVT.

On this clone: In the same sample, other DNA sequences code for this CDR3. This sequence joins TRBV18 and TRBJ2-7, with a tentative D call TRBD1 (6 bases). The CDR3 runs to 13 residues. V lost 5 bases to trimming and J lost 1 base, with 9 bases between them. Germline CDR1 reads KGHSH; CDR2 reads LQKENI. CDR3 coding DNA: TGTGCCAGCTCAAGGACAGATTCCTACGAGCAGTACTTC. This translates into CASSRTDSYEQYF. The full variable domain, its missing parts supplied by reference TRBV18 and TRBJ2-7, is NAGVMQNPRHLVRRRGQEARLRCSPMKGHSHVYWYRQLPEEGLKFMVYLQKENIIDESGMPKERFSAEFPKEGPSILRIQQVVRGDSAAYFCASSRTDSYEQYFGPGTRLTVT.

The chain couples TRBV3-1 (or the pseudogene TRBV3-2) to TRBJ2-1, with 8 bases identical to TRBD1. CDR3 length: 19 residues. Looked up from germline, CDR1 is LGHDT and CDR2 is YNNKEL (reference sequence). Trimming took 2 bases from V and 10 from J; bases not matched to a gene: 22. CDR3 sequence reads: CASSQQGVGTGSRDSEQFF. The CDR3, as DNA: TGTGCCAGCAGCCAACAGGGCGTAGGGACAGGCTCTCGGGACTCCGAGCAGTTCTTC.

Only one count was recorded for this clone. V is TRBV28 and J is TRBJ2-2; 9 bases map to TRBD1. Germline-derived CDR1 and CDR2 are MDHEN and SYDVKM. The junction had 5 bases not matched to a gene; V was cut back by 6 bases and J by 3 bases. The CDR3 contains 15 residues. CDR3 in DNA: TGTGCCAGCAGGACAGGGGGAGGAGACACCGGGGAGCTGTTTTTT. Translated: CASRTGGGDTGELFF. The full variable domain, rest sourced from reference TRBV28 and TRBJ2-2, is DVKVTQSSRYLVKRTGEKVFLECVQDMDHENMFWYRQDPGLGLRLIYFSYDVKMKEKGDIPEGYSVSREKKERFSLILESASTNQTSMYLCASRTGGGDTGELFFGEGSRLTVL.